The 22 T cell receptor beta chains given below trace back to one sample, sequenced in a study of CD8 T cells in Susac syndrome. When the RNA was reverse transcribed, random hexamers were used with an input of roughly 0.5 to 1 ug. TCRdb used MiXCR to reprocess the immunoSEQ multiplex PCR reads, holding one entry per CDR3 protein. Of roughly 140,000 distinct CDR3 sequences detected, about 94% appear once; the ten largest clones hold roughly 0.19%. Specimen: CD8+ T cells from PBMCs. All receptors derive from a human donor with multiple sclerosis.

The chain combines TRBV9 with TRBJ1-2; no reliable D call. V was shortened by 2 bases and J by 6 bases, with 11 bases between the two germline ends. There are 13 residues in the CDR3. Germline values: CDR1 SGDLS, CDR2 YYNGEE. CDR3 amino acids: CASSVKQSDGYTF. CDR3 bases: TGTGCCAGCAGCGTCAAACAGTCTGATGGCTACACCTTC.

Here the CDR3 reads CASSLSRTGTETQYF. CDR3 bases: TGTGCCAGCAGTTTATCGAGGACAGGGACAGAGACCCAGTACTTC. The J gene is TRBJ2-5, the V gene TRBV27; 8 bases are a match to TRBD1. This CDR3 is built from 15 residues. CDR1 is MNHEY and CDR2 is SMNVEV in the germline V gene (reference sequence). V was pared by 0 bases and J by 4 bases, with 4 bases of the junction left unmatched.

This chain connects TRBV13 to TRBJ2-7; weak D call: TRBD2 (5 bases). Trimming removed 5 bases at V and 7 bases at J, with 18 bases between. The length of the CDR3 is 14 residues. Germline CDR1 and CDR2: PRHDT and FYEKMQ (reference sequence). The CDR3 region has the DNA TGTGCCAGCAGCCGCCCCCCGGCAGCGGAGGAGCAGTACTTC. Its protein is CASSRPPAAEEQYF.

V usage is TRBV4-3 and J usage is TRBJ1-5; TRBD1 aligns across 7 bases. V was clipped by 4 bases and J by 3 bases; unmatched bases: 6. Germline V gene lookup returns CDR1 LGHNA and CDR2 YSLEER. CDR3 length equals 15 residues. Here the CDR3 reads CASSRLTGINQPQHF. In DNA form, the CDR3 reads TGCGCCAGCAGCCGGCTGACAGGGATCAATCAGCCCCAGCATTTT.

The rearrangement uses TRBV7-9 and TRBJ2-5, with 7 nucleotides matching TRBD1. V was pared by 4 bases and J by 1 base, with 6 bases of the junction left unmatched. Germline values: CDR1 SEHNR, CDR2 FQNEAQ (reference sequence). The CDR3 spans 15 residues. The CDR3 spells CASSSADRPQETQYF. The CDR3 nucleotides read TGTGCCAGCAGCTCGGCGGACAGGCCCCAAGAGACCCAGTACTTC.

This chain links TRBV27 with TRBJ2-1; 7 nucleotides agree with TRBD1. CDR3 length equals 13 residues. The germline CDR1 and CDR2 sequences are MNHEY and SMNVEV (reference sequence). The J segment lost 7 bases and the V segment lost 4 bases, leaving 4 bases of the junction unmatched. CDR3 in DNA: TGTGCCAGCAGTTACGGGACAGCAAATGAGCAGTTCTTC. Translating it yields CASSYGTANEQFF.

This chain links TRBV27 with TRBJ1-1, with D unclear. V gave up 6 bases and J gave up 1 base, with 6 bases separating them. Germline V gene sequence: CDR1 MNHEY, CDR2 SMNVEV (reference sequence). This CDR3 contains 12 residues. CDR3 protein: CASRVGNTEAFF. CDR3 nucleotides: TGTGCCAGCAGGGTGGGGAACACTGAAGCTTTCTTT.

The chain combines TRBV20-1 with TRBJ1-5; 7 bases are shared with TRBD1. CDR3 length: 13 residues. V lost 6 bases to trimming and J lost 4 bases; unmatched junction nucleotides: 6. Per the germline V gene, CDR1 is DFQATT and CDR2 is SNEGSKA (reference sequence). The CDR3 DNA reads as TGCAGTGCCCCGGGACAGACAAATCAGCCCCAGCATTTT. As protein: CSAPGQTNQPQHF.

This chain connects TRBV27 to TRBJ2-7, with D perhaps TRBD2 (6 bases). The CDR3 runs 13 residues. V was clipped by 6 bases and J by 4 bases, with 13 bases between them. From germline, CDR1 is MNHEY and CDR2 SMNVEV (reference sequence). The CDR3 DNA reads as TGTGCCAGCAGCCCAACTAGCCGTTACGAGCAGTACTTC. Its protein is CASSPTSRYEQYF.

V usage is TRBV4-3 and J usage is TRBJ2-1, with TRBD2 matching 8 bases. The CDR3 consists of 15 residues. J lost 7 bases, V lost 0 bases, and 5 bases had no gene match. The germline V gene encodes CDR1 LGHNA and CDR2 YSLEER. The CDR3 DNA sequence: TGCGCCAGCAGCCAAGACTATCGGGGGGGGAATGAGCAGTTCTTC. Translating it yields CASSQDYRGGNEQFF.

The CDR3 DNA sequence: TGTGCCAGCAGCCCCATCACAGGATTGAACACTGAAGCTTTCTTT. Amino acids: CASSPITGLNTEAFF. The chain carries TRBV7-9 and TRBJ1-1; TRBD1 is a possible D gene (5 bases). The CDR3 sequence is 15 residues long. Germline CDR1 SEHNR, CDR2 FQNEAQ (reference sequence). Trimming removed 5 bases from V and 0 bases from J, with 13 bases in between. The full variable domain, completed using reference TRBV7-9 and TRBJ1-1, is DTGVSQNPRHKITKRGQNVTFRCDPISEHNRLYWYRQTLGQGPEFLTYFQNEAQLEKSRLLSDRFSAERPKGSFSTLEIQRTEQGDSAMYLCASSPITGLNTEAFFGQGTRLTVV.

The rearrangement uses TRBV5-6 and TRBJ2-3; perhaps TRBD2 as D (6 bases). V was pared by 4 bases and J by 2 bases, with 17 bases between. CDR3 length: 16 residues. CDR1 and CDR2 from the germline V gene are SGHDT and YYEEEE. DNA for the CDR3: TGTGCCAGCAGCCTGTCCTCCGCGGGGATCACAGATACGCAGTATTTT. It specifies CASSLSSAGITDTQYF.

V is TRBV11-2 and J is TRBJ2-3, with 7 bases fitting TRBD2. The germline CDR1 and CDR2 sequences are SGHAT and FQNNGV. Trimming took 5 bases from V and 0 from J; bases not matched to a gene: 5. The CDR3 has 15 residues. Here the CDR3 reads CASSPLGGSTDTQYF. The CDR3 bases are TGTGCCAGCAGCCCCCTCGGGGGGAGCACAGATACGCAGTATTTT.

This rearrangement joins TRBV9 to TRBJ2-3, with D possibly TRBD2 on 6 matching bases. Germline V gives CDR1 SGDLS, CDR2 YYNGEE. Trimming took 6 bases from V and 0 from J, leaving 17 bases between them. This CDR3 region has 16 residues. The CDR3 is CASTLGGSGSTDTQYF. The CDR3 DNA reads TGTGCCAGCACCCTTGGGGGGAGCGGCAGCACAGATACGCAGTATTTT.

This rearrangement joins TRBV14 to TRBJ2-7, with D perhaps matching TRBD2 (5 bases). Looked up from germline, CDR1 is SGHDN and CDR2 is FVKESK. Trimming left V 4 bases short and J 0 bases short, with 16 bases between. The CDR3 contains 16 residues. CDR3 loop: CASSPGGRRTSYEQYF. In nucleotides, the CDR3 is TGTGCCAGCAGCCCAGGAGGTCGACGGACCTCCTACGAGCAGTACTTC. Filled out from reference TRBV14 and TRBJ2-7, the complete variable domain reads EAGVTQFPSHSVIEKGQTVTLRCDPISGHDNLYWYRRVMGKEIKFLLHFVKESKQDESGMPNNRFLAERTGGTYSTLKVQPAELEDSGVYFCASSPGGRRTSYEQYFGPGTRLTVT.

This chain connects TRBV27 to TRBJ1-1; D is ambiguous. The CDR3 consists of 14 residues. The V end was cut by 5 bases, the J end by 4 bases, with 14 bases between. Germline V lookup: CDR1 MNHEY, CDR2 SMNVEV (reference sequence). The CDR3 DNA is TGTGCCAGCAGTCCCCTAGGCCGGGGCACTGAAGCTTTCTTT. Amino acids: CASSPLGRGTEAFF.

The chain recombines TRBV19 with TRBJ2-5; possible D gene TRBD1, 6 bases. Germline values: CDR1 LNHDA, CDR2 SQIVND (reference sequence). Trimming cost V 6 bases and J 5 bases, with 22 bases left between them. This CDR3 spans 16 amino acids. CDR3 sequence (DNA): TGTGCCAGTAGCAAGAGGGGCAGGGGTGGCCGGGAGACCCAGTACTTC. Translation: CASSKRGRGGRETQYF.

The chain couples TRBV3-1 to TRBJ2-7; D unresolved. Trimming took 8 bases from V and 2 from J, leaving 10 bases between them. CDR1 LGHDT and CDR2 YNNKEL come from the germline V gene (reference sequence). The CDR3 is made up of 12 amino acids. The CDR3 loop reads CASWQVTYEQYF. As DNA, the CDR3 is TGTGCCAGCTGGCAGGTCACCTACGAGCAGTACTTC.

Here the CDR3 DNA reads TGTGCCAGCAGTTTCATGGCAGGGACCTCCTACGAGCAGTACTTC. Its translation: CASSFMAGTSYEQYF. The V call is TRBV27, the J call TRBJ2-7; TRBD1 or TRBD2 may be the D gene (5 bases each). The CDR3 sequence is 15 residues long. V lost 3 bases and J 0 bases, leaving 12 bases between the germline ends. Germline CDR1 MNHEY, CDR2 SMNVEV (reference sequence).

The chain carries TRBV9 and TRBJ1-1, with no clear D. V dropped 0 bases and J dropped 5 bases, with 8 bases sitting between them. The CDR3 totals 13 residues. Germline V CDR1 and CDR2: SGDLS, YYNGEE. The CDR3 nucleotides read TGTGCCAGCAGCGTAGTGACCTCGACTGAAGCTTTCTTT. This codes for CASSVVTSTEAFF.

The rearrangement joins TRBV29-1 to TRBJ2-1; TRBD2 aligns across 7 bases. The CDR3 consists of 13 residues. The junction had 7 bases not matched to a gene; V was cut back by 7 bases and J by 4 bases. CDR1 and CDR2 from the germline V gene are SQVTM and ANQGSEA. The DNA of the CDR3 is TGCAGCGCGGGGAGGGCCTCGTACAATGAGCAGTTCTTC. This encodes CSAGRASYNEQFF.

This rearrangement joins TRBV27 to TRBJ1-5; D possibly corresponds to TRBD1 (5 bases). CDR1 and CDR2 (germline): MNHEY, SMNVEV (reference sequence). The CDR3 extends over 16 amino acids. The V end lost 5 bases, the J end lost 5 bases, and 19 bases lay between the germline ends. The CDR3 is CASSPSGGEVHQPQHF. CDR3 bases: TGTGCCAGCAGTCCGTCGGGGGGGGAAGTTCATCAGCCCCAGCATTTT.